These T cell receptor beta chains were read from a single sample in a study of blood T cells in healthy people across ages. TCRdb re-called the 5' RACE reads with MiXCR, one entry per CDR3 protein. There are 850,000 to 1,100,000 distinct CDR3 sequences in the sample; more than 30% occur only once, and around 13% lies in the top ten. Sequencing was done on a sample of blood. The receptors were sampled from a man aged 18-30 years in good health. The CDR3 runs from the conserved cysteine through the conserved F or W. Fields, in order: clone size, V gene, D gene, J gene, CDR3 protein, CDR3 DNA. The D gene is left open where the match is weak. A row's size may be missing; if present it is once, few, many or a size class.

clone size: few
V gene: TRBV27
D gene: TRBD1
J gene: TRBJ2-3
CDR3 protein: CASSLSVLSGQVVTDTQYF
CDR3 DNA: TGTGCCAGCAGTTTATCGGTTCTATCGGGACAGGTCGTAACAGATACGCAGTATTTT

clone size: many
V gene: TRBV7-3
D gene: -
J gene: TRBJ2-1
CDR3 protein: CASSSNYRNEQFF
CDR3 DNA: TGTGCCAGCAGTTCTAACTACAGGAATGAGCAGTTCTTC

clone size: -
V gene: TRBV20-1
D gene: TRBD1
J gene: TRBJ1-5
CDR3 protein: CSHRGLDQPQHF
CDR3 DNA: TGCAGTCACAGGGGGTTGGATCAGCCCCAGCATTTT

clone size: few
V gene: TRBV12-3/TRBV12-4
D gene: -
J gene: TRBJ2-7
CDR3 protein: CASSSFGVYEQYF
CDR3 DNA: TGTGCCAGCAGTTCGTTTGGGGTTTACGAGCAGTACTTC

clone size: few
V gene: TRBV2
D gene: -
J gene: TRBJ2-5
CDR3 protein: CASSDRGPGSKTQYF
CDR3 DNA: TGTGCCAGCAGTGATCGGGGACCAGGTTCCAAGACCCAGTACTTC

clone size: -
V gene: TRBV9
D gene: TRBD2
J gene: TRBJ2-3
CDR3 protein: CASSEIAGGKRTDTQYF
CDR3 DNA: TGTGCCAGCAGCGAAATAGCGGGGGGGAAGCGCACAGATACGCAGTATTTT

clone size: few
V gene: TRBV6-6
D gene: -
J gene: TRBJ2-3
CDR3 protein: CASRGRDTDTQYF
CDR3 DNA: TGTGCCAGCAGGGGCCGGGACACAGATACGCAGTATTTT

clone size: -
V gene: TRBV29-1
D gene: -
J gene: TRBJ2-7
CDR3 protein: CSVTGAYEQYF
CDR3 DNA: TGCAGCGTAACCGGGGCTTACGAGCAGTACTTC

clone size: -
V gene: TRBV11-1
D gene: -
J gene: TRBJ1-4
CDR3 protein: CASSFNSNEKLFF
CDR3 DNA: TGTGCCAGCAGCTTTAACAGTAATGAAAAACTGTTTTTT

clone size: -
V gene: TRBV7-2
D gene: -
J gene: TRBJ2-5
CDR3 protein: CASTQLQESQYF
CDR3 DNA: TGTGCCAGCACCCAGTTGCAAGAGTCCCAGTACTTC

clone size: -
V gene: TRBV25-1
D gene: -
J gene: TRBJ2-7
CDR3 protein: CASSEGGGLLAYEQYF
CDR3 DNA: TGTGCCAGCAGTGAAGGAGGGGGGCTTCTTGCCTACGAGCAGTACTTC

clone size: few
V gene: TRBV14
D gene: -
J gene: TRBJ2-1
CDR3 protein: CASSQDLSRVNEQFF
CDR3 DNA: TGTGCCAGCAGCCAAGATCTGAGCAGGGTTAACGAGCAGTTCTTC

clone size: few
V gene: TRBV27
D gene: TRBD1
J gene: TRBJ2-1
CDR3 protein: CAIGQGLNDEQFF
CDR3 DNA: TGTGCCATCGGACAGGGTTTAAACGATGAGCAGTTCTTC

clone size: -
V gene: TRBV6-1
D gene: TRBD1
J gene: TRBJ1-5
CDR3 protein: CASSEDRGQESNQPQHF
CDR3 DNA: TGTGCCAGCAGTGAGGACAGGGGGCAGGAGAGCAATCAGCCCCAGCATTTT

clone size: -
V gene: TRBV20-1
D gene: -
J gene: TRBJ1-1
CDR3 protein: CSAPQGNTEAFF
CDR3 DNA: TGCAGTGCGCCGCAGGGGAACACTGAAGCTTTCTTT

clone size: -
V gene: TRBV2
D gene: TRBD1
J gene: TRBJ2-7
CDR3 protein: CASGTGYHEQYF
CDR3 DNA: TGTGCCAGCGGGACAGGCTACCACGAGCAGTACTTC

clone size: -
V gene: TRBV4-3
D gene: -
J gene: TRBJ2-5
CDR3 protein: CASSQDQGVGTGETQYF
CDR3 DNA: TGCGCCAGCAGCCAAGACCAGGGGGTCGGGACTGGAGAGACCCAGTACTTC

clone size: -
V gene: TRBV20-1
D gene: TRBD2
J gene: TRBJ2-1
CDR3 protein: CSAPRASGTKTSSYNEQFF
CDR3 DNA: TGCAGTGCTCCCCGAGCTAGCGGGACAAAAACGAGCTCCTACAATGAGCAGTTCTTC

clone size: few
V gene: TRBV29-1
D gene: TRBD1
J gene: TRBJ2-7
CDR3 protein: CSVVREAGGEQYF
CDR3 DNA: TGCAGCGTTGTACGAGAGGCAGGGGGCGAGCAGTACTTC

clone size: -
V gene: TRBV3-1
D gene: -
J gene: TRBJ2-1
CDR3 protein: CASSQDERREGEFF
CDR3 DNA: TGTGCCAGCAGCCAAGATGAAAGACGAGAAGGGGAGTTCTTC

clone size: few
V gene: TRBV5-1
D gene: TRBD2
J gene: TRBJ2-3
CDR3 protein: CASSLSAGGDNTDTQYF
CDR3 DNA: TGCGCCAGCAGCTTGTCGGCGGGGGGGGATAACACAGATACGCAGTATTTT

clone size: -
V gene: TRBV20-1
D gene: -
J gene: TRBJ1-4
CDR3 protein: CSASSGDYGEKLFF
CDR3 DNA: TGCAGTGCTAGCTCTGGGGATTATGGTGAAAAACTGTTTTTT

clone size: -
V gene: TRBV2
D gene: TRBD1
J gene: TRBJ1-2
CDR3 protein: CASSEWTGGYTF
CDR3 DNA: TGTGCCAGCAGTGAATGGACAGGAGGCTACACCTTC

clone size: many
V gene: TRBV12-3/TRBV12-4
D gene: -
J gene: TRBJ2-7
CDR3 protein: CASSYGTTLEQYF
CDR3 DNA: TGTGCCAGCAGCTACGGGACAACTCTCGAGCAGTACTTC

clone size: few
V gene: TRBV5-1
D gene: -
J gene: TRBJ2-3
CDR3 protein: CASSFVGGALTDTQYF
CDR3 DNA: TGCGCCAGCAGCTTCGTTGGGGGGGCGCTCACAGATACGCAGTATTTT

clone size: -
V gene: TRBV6-1
D gene: -
J gene: TRBJ2-5
CDR3 protein: CASRSTGRGETQYF
CDR3 DNA: TGTGCCAGCAGGAGTACAGGGAGGGGAGAGACCCAGTACTTC

clone size: -
V gene: TRBV5-6
D gene: -
J gene: TRBJ1-5
CDR3 protein: CASSNPEGPQHF
CDR3 DNA: TGTGCCAGCAGCAACCCTGAGGGGCCCCAGCATTTT

clone size: few
V gene: TRBV7-3
D gene: TRBD2
J gene: TRBJ2-1
CDR3 protein: CASSPSGGEYNEQFF
CDR3 DNA: TGTGCCAGCAGCCCTAGCGGGGGGGAATACAATGAGCAGTTCTTC

clone size: few
V gene: TRBV12-3/TRBV12-4
D gene: -
J gene: TRBJ1-3
CDR3 protein: CASSPGGVSGNTIYF
CDR3 DNA: TGTGCCAGCAGTCCAGGAGGTGTCTCTGGAAACACCATATATTTT

clone size: -
V gene: TRBV28
D gene: TRBD1
J gene: TRBJ2-4
CDR3 protein: CASSLTGQGDIQYF
CDR3 DNA: TGTGCCAGCAGCTTAACGGGACAGGGAGACATTCAGTACTTC

clone size: -
V gene: TRBV19
D gene: -
J gene: TRBJ1-1
CDR3 protein: CASSMGAEAFF
CDR3 DNA: TGTGCCAGTAGTATGGGGGCAGAAGCTTTCTTT

clone size: few
V gene: TRBV27
D gene: TRBD1
J gene: TRBJ1-5
CDR3 protein: CASSPRTGGLYNQPQHF
CDR3 DNA: TGTGCCAGCAGTCCCCGGACAGGGGGCCTTTACAATCAGCCCCAGCATTTT

clone size: few
V gene: TRBV4-1
D gene: -
J gene: TRBJ1-5
CDR3 protein: CASSQDRGAGNQPQHF
CDR3 DNA: TGCGCCAGCAGCCAAGATCGGGGCGCGGGGAATCAGCCCCAGCATTTT

clone size: -
V gene: TRBV27
D gene: -
J gene: TRBJ1-5
CDR3 protein: CASSLTAIQPQHF
CDR3 DNA: TGTGCCAGCAGTTTAACGGCCATTCAGCCCCAGCATTTT

clone size: few
V gene: TRBV20-1
D gene: TRBD1
J gene: TRBJ2-3
CDR3 protein: CSAREGTGAGDTQYF
CDR3 DNA: TGCAGTGCTAGAGAAGGGACAGGGGCTGGAGATACGCAGTATTTT

clone size: -
V gene: TRBV29-1
D gene: -
J gene: TRBJ2-2
CDR3 protein: CSVDATHSTGELFF
CDR3 DNA: TGCAGCGTTGACGCCACCCACAGCACCGGGGAGCTGTTTTTT

clone size: -
V gene: TRBV27
D gene: TRBD1
J gene: TRBJ2-1
CDR3 protein: CASSTTRDRSSYEQFF
CDR3 DNA: TGTGCCAGCAGTACAACACGGGACAGGAGCTCCTACGAGCAGTTCTTC

clone size: -
V gene: TRBV6-5
D gene: TRBD2
J gene: TRBJ2-5
CDR3 protein: CASSQSSSGGGETQYF
CDR3 DNA: TGTGCCAGCAGCCAAAGCTCTAGCGGAGGAGGGGAGACCCAGTACTTC

clone size: -
V gene: TRBV9
D gene: TRBD1
J gene: TRBJ2-1
CDR3 protein: CASSGSGQGFNEQFF
CDR3 DNA: TGTGCCAGCAGCGGATCGGGACAGGGTTTCAATGAGCAGTTCTTC

clone size: -
V gene: TRBV4-3
D gene: -
J gene: TRBJ1-2
CDR3 protein: CASSQPGQRPNYGYTF
CDR3 DNA: TGCGCCAGCAGCCAACCAGGACAAAGGCCTAACTATGGCTACACCTTC

clone size: few
V gene: TRBV6-6
D gene: -
J gene: TRBJ2-5
CDR3 protein: CASSYSLGTGETQYF
CDR3 DNA: TGTGCCAGCAGTTACTCGCTGGGGACGGGTGAGACCCAGTACTTC

clone size: -
V gene: TRBV9
D gene: TRBD1
J gene: TRBJ1-5
CDR3 protein: CASSEQGLTGQPQHF
CDR3 DNA: TGTGCCAGCAGCGAACAGGGGTTGACCGGTCAGCCCCAGCATTTT

clone size: few
V gene: TRBV6-5
D gene: -
J gene: TRBJ2-5
CDR3 protein: CASSYEEGYDEQYF
CDR3 DNA: TGTGCCAGCAGTTACGAGGAGGGTTACGATGAGCAGTACTTC

clone size: once
V gene: TRBV7-9
D gene: TRBD1
J gene: TRBJ1-1
CDR3 protein: CASSSQTGEVTEAFF
CDR3 DNA: TGTGCCAGCAGCTCTCAGACAGGGGAGGTCACTGAAGCTTTCTTT

clone size: -
V gene: TRBV3-1
D gene: -
J gene: TRBJ2-3
CDR3 protein: CASSQMARTDTQYF
CDR3 DNA: TGTGCCAGCAGCCAAATGGCCCGCACAGATACGCAGTATTTT

clone size: -
V gene: TRBV7-8
D gene: -
J gene: TRBJ1-4
CDR3 protein: CASSLMTPPREKLFF
CDR3 DNA: TGTGCCAGCAGCTTAATGACACCCCCTCGGGAAAAACTGTTTTTT

clone size: few
V gene: TRBV28
D gene: -
J gene: TRBJ1-1
CDR3 protein: CASSLGGRREAFF
CDR3 DNA: TGTGCCAGCAGTTTGGGGGGGCGCAGAGAAGCTTTCTTT

clone size: -
V gene: TRBV4-3
D gene: -
J gene: TRBJ1-2
CDR3 protein: CASSQEIRGPYGYTF
CDR3 DNA: TGCGCCAGCAGCCAAGAGATCAGAGGCCCCTATGGCTACACCTTC

clone size: once
V gene: TRBV3-1
D gene: -
J gene: TRBJ1-4
CDR3 protein: CASSLYQGTSRATNEKLFF
CDR3 DNA: TGTGCCAGCAGCCTTTACCAAGGGACCTCCAGGGCAACTAATGAAAAACTGTTTTTT

clone size: -
V gene: TRBV29-1
D gene: -
J gene: TRBJ2-7
CDR3 protein: CSPGFSDEQYF
CDR3 DNA: TGCAGCCCCGGTTTTTCGGACGAGCAGTACTTC

clone size: -
V gene: TRBV4-2
D gene: -
J gene: TRBJ1-5
CDR3 protein: CASSQAGQPQHF
CDR3 DNA: TGTGCCAGCAGCCAAGCTGGGCAGCCCCAGCATTTT

clone size: few
V gene: TRBV5-1
D gene: -
J gene: TRBJ1-2
CDR3 protein: CASSLGRLSRTDGYTF
CDR3 DNA: TGCGCCAGCAGCTTGGGCAGACTTTCTCGGACGGATGGCTACACCTTC

clone size: -
V gene: TRBV2
D gene: -
J gene: TRBJ2-2
CDR3 protein: CASSEEGTNTGELFF
CDR3 DNA: TGTGCCAGCAGTGAAGAGGGGACAAACACCGGGGAGCTGTTTTTT

clone size: -
V gene: TRBV9
D gene: -
J gene: TRBJ2-7
CDR3 protein: CACSQTGPEQYF
CDR3 DNA: TGTGCCTGCAGCCAAACAGGGCCTGAGCAGTACTTC

clone size: -
V gene: TRBV12-3/TRBV12-4
D gene: -
J gene: TRBJ1-1
CDR3 protein: CASSEGSGAFF
CDR3 DNA: TGTGCCAGCAGTGAAGGTAGTGGAGCTTTCTTT

clone size: -
V gene: TRBV4-1
D gene: -
J gene: TRBJ1-5
CDR3 protein: CASSQEIPPKGNQPQHF
CDR3 DNA: TGCGCCAGCAGCCAAGAGATCCCCCCAAAGGGCAATCAGCCCCAGCATTTT

clone size: -
V gene: TRBV19
D gene: -
J gene: TRBJ2-1
CDR3 protein: CASSLRQTTFYNEQFF
CDR3 DNA: TGTGCCAGTAGTCTCCGACAGACTACGTTCTACAATGAGCAGTTCTTC

clone size: -
V gene: TRBV6-6
D gene: -
J gene: TRBJ1-6
CDR3 protein: CASSRSEGYNSPLHF
CDR3 DNA: TGTGCCAGCAGTCGATCGGAGGGATATAATTCACCCCTCCACTTT

clone size: -
V gene: TRBV11-2
D gene: -
J gene: TRBJ1-2
CDR3 protein: CAGSDRGTLDYGYTF
CDR3 DNA: TGTGCCGGCAGCGATAGGGGGACGCTAGACTATGGCTACACCTTC